Below are 12 T cell receptor beta chains sequenced from a single sample in a study of post-analysis software for immune sequencing data. Findings and caveats of the study: Higher frequency in patients than in controls was seen for roughly 5 TRBV segments, with TRBV5-6, TRBV5-1 and TRBV20-1 among them.

Unique molecular identifiers tagged the TCR beta cDNA libraries. TCRdb re-derived calls from the PCR reads in MiXCR, one entry per CDR3 protein. The table lists 600,000 to 750,000 distinct CDR3 sequences, 55% to 70% of them singletons, with about 11% in the top ten. Which antigens these TCRs recognize remains unknown. The sample consisted of blood. The receptors were sampled from a girl aged 2 to 10 with multiple sclerosis.

In the case of this clonotype: One end of the junction is discordant with germline, which a read error may explain. The rearrangement links TRBV5-1 to TRBJ2-1; D uncertain. This CDR3 region has 15 residues. Looked up from germline, CDR1 is SGHRS and CDR2 is YFSETQ. The CDR3 loop reads CASSLSLERYNGQFF. CDR3 DNA: TGCGCCAGCAGCTTGAGTCTAGAGCGTTACAATGGGCAGTTCTTC. Together with reference TRBV5-1 and TRBJ2-1, the CDR3 gives the full variable domain: KAGVTQTPRYLIKTRGQQVTLSCSPISGHRSVSWYQQTPGQGLQFLFEYFSETQRNKGNFPGRFSGRQFSNSRSEMNVSTLELGDSALYLCASSLSLERYNGQFFGPGTRLTVL.

The chain combines TRBV10-1 with TRBJ2-5; D uncertain. The CDR3 is 13 residues long. Germline CDR1 and CDR2: WNHNN and SYGVQD (reference sequence). Trimming shortened V by 8 bases and J by 4 bases, and 14 bases separated the two germline ends. This chain's CDR3 is CASQPSAAETQYF. CDR3 in DNA: TGCGCCAGCCAACCAAGCGCGGCAGAGACCCAGTACTTC.

This chain's CDR3 is CASSGGLAGDDNEQYF. For the CDR3, the DNA is TGCGCCAGCAGCGGGGGACTAGCGGGAGACGACAATGAGCAGTACTTC. The chain couples TRBV5-1 to TRBJ2-7; 14 bases are a match to TRBD2. Germline V gene sequence: CDR1 SGHRS, CDR2 YFSETQ. Trimming took 4 bases from V and 7 from J; bases not matched to a gene: 10. The CDR3 is 16 residues long.

Points on this clonotype: Compared with germline, one end of the junction differs, possibly owing to a read error. This chain joins TRBV15 and TRBJ2-1; D might be TRBD1 (7 bases). Germline CDR1 and CDR2: LNHNV and YYDKDF (reference sequence). CDR3 size: 16 residues. This chain's CDR3 is CASSREPGRGDNEQFF. CDR3 coding DNA: TGTGCCTCCAGTAGAGAGCCCGGCAGGGGGGACAATGAGCAGTTCTTC.

This clonotype was found a few times. The V and J genes are TRBV12-3 or TRBV12-4 and TRBJ2-4; D may be TRBD1 (5 bases). This CDR3 is built from 15 residues. Trimming pared 3 bases from V and 3 bases from J, leaving 12 bases between. The CDR3: CASSFFRVDKNIQYF. The CDR3 DNA is TGTGCCAGCAGTTTTTTCAGGGTCGACAAAAACATTCAGTACTTC.

This chain uses TRBV6-5 with TRBJ1-4; no reliable D call. The CDR3 sequence is 14 residues long. The germline CDR1 and CDR2 sequences are MNHEY and SVGAGI. Trimming shortened V by 4 bases and J by 1 base, and 7 bases separated the two germline ends. The CDR3 nucleotides are TGTGCCAGCAGTTTCCGGGGAACTAATGAAAAACTGTTTTTT. It codes for CASSFRGTNEKLFF.

This clonotype was counted a few times. The chain uses TRBV5-1 and TRBJ2-1, with 12 bases lining up with TRBD2. The CDR3 totals 19 residues. Losses at the gene ends were 4 bases for V and 3 bases for J; bases not matched to a gene: 14. Germline V gene data show CDR1 as SGHRS and CDR2 as YFSETQ. The CDR3 spells CASSVTSGGPFPLYNEQFF. Written as DNA, the CDR3 is TGCGCCAGCAGCGTGACTAGCGGGGGCCCCTTCCCTCTCTACAATGAGCAGTTCTTC.

This chain joins TRBV25-1 and TRBJ2-3, with a possible D match to TRBD1 (6 bases). Germline lookup yields CDR1 MGHDK and CDR2 SYGVNS. Trimming stripped 6 bases from V and 0 bases from J, with 16 bases between. This CDR3 region has 16 residues. The CDR3 loop is CASRIGQSSSTDTQYF. CDR3 coding DNA: TGTGCCAGCAGGATCGGACAGTCCTCTAGCACAGATACGCAGTATTTT. Full variable domain (missing parts from reference TRBV25-1 and TRBJ2-3): EADIYQTPRYLVIGTGKKITLECSQTMGHDKMYWYQQDPGMELHLIHYSYGVNSTEKGDLSSESTVSRIRTEHFPLTLESARPSHTSQYLCASRIGQSSSTDTQYFGPGTRLTVL.

This chain uses TRBV7-9 with TRBJ2-1, with TRBD2 matching over 12 bases. Germline lookup yields CDR1 SEHNR and CDR2 FQNEAQ (reference sequence). This CDR3 comprises 18 residues. V dropped 5 bases and J dropped 3; count of bases not matched to a gene: 11. In nucleotides, the CDR3 is TGTGCCAGCAGCCCGGGACTAGCGGGCTGGTTTCGCTACAATGAGCAGTTCTTC. Encoded protein: CASSPGLAGWFRYNEQFF. Full variable domain (rest looked up from reference TRBV7-9 and TRBJ2-1): DTGVSQNPRHKITKRGQNVTFRCDPISEHNRLYWYRQTLGQGPEFLTYFQNEAQLEKSRLLSDRFSAERPKGSFSTLEIQRTEQGDSAMYLCASSPGLAGWFRYNEQFFGPGTRLTVL.

The rearrangement uses TRBV5-1 and TRBJ2-5; D remains unclear. Between the trimmed V and J ends, which lost 0 bases and 13 bases, there was a span of 16 bases. The CDR3 spans 13 residues. Germline V gives CDR1 SGHRS, CDR2 YFSETQ. The CDR3 here is CASSLESFATWYF. CDR3 nucleotide sequence: TGCGCCAGCAGCTTGGAGAGCTTTGCAACCTGGTACTTC.

The table lists this clonotype with a few counts. The rearrangement links TRBV7-9 to TRBJ1-2, with no clear D. With 2 bases removed from V and 7 bases from J, the gap between germline ends came to 14 bases. CDR3 length: 14 amino acids. Germline CDR1 and CDR2: SEHNR and FQNEAQ (reference sequence). The CDR3 is CASSLRVGDAGYTF. CDR3 nucleotides: TGTGCCAGCAGCTTACGCGTCGGAGATGCTGGCTACACCTTC.

The V and J genes are TRBV20-1 and TRBJ2-1; D is tentatively TRBD1 or TRBD2 (5 bases each). This CDR3 region has 14 residues. Looked up from germline, CDR1 is DFQATT and CDR2 is SNEGSKA (reference sequence). V lost 6 bases and J lost 7, with 19 bases in between. In DNA form, the CDR3 reads TGCAGTGCGCTCCGGGACCCTGGGATGAATGAGCAGTTCTTC. This translates into CSALRDPGMNEQFF.